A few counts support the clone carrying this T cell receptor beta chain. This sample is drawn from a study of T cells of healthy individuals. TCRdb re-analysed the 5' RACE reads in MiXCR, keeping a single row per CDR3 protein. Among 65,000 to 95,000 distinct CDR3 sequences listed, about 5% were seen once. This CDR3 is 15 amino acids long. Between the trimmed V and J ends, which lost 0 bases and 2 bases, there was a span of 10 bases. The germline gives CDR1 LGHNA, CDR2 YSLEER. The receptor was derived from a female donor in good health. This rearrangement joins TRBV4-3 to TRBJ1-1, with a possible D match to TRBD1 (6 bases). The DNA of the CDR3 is TGCGCCAGCAGCCAAGAATTACAGGGCAACACTGAAGCTTTCTTT. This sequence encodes CASSQELQGNTEAFF.